This T cell receptor beta chain was identified in a study of blood T cell repertoires in COVID-19 (dated by TCRdb to about 2020). About the study as a whole: Samples covering the acute and convalescent phases of COVID-19 were provided by collaborators in the United States, Italy and Spain. The material from the prospective study consisted of cDNA or gDNA derived from T cells, B-cell-depleted T cells, or PBMCs. Deeply sampled blood TCRbeta repertoires from subjects exposed to, actively infected with, or recovered from COVID-19 were included in the dataset. The repertoires were released in a freely available public database intended as a resource for research on the immune response to SARS-CoV-2. The samples were drawn from the first 160 participants of the ongoing ImmuneRACE study and from 1,200 or so subjects provided by 6 global collaborators. A de-identified subject ID, COVID-19 status, age in years and sex were almost always included in the sample metadata. Where available, HLA class I and class II types were taken from metadata supplied by the sample provider and were not determined by assay-based typing. On the study overall, not on this receptor specifically: The quantity of clinical and demographic metadata differed by source and by participant and was supplied without curation.

Each collaborating institution followed its own protocols to collect whole blood in K2EDTA tubes. For TCRbeta analysis, collaborators shipped samples as frozen whole blood, isolated PBMCs, or DNA extracted from either of those sample types. TCRbeta CDR3 regions were amplified from genomic DNA using the immunoSEQ Assay, a bias-controlled multiplex PCR. The paper's data handling went like this. Nucleated cell counts per sample were estimated from amplification of reference gene primers within the assay. To quantify the absolute abundance of each unique TCRbeta CDR3 rearrangement, sequence reads were collapsed and filtered. For each sample, productive Simpson clonality was calculated by taking the square root of Simpson's diversity index across productive rearrangements. Entries here come from immuneACCESS through TCRdb and include only in-frame sequences with V and J called. Some clones fail to appear in such tables; in the studies checked, an unresolved V gene covers under half of the shortfall, and the cause of the remainder is unknown. Clonal size and the V and J genes are those of that table, whereas D and trimming came from the DNA. In all, the sample holds approximately 70,000 clones, and more than 75% of those were seen once. In total, the top ten clones hold roughly a fifth of the sample.

Taken from the germline V gene, the CDR1 and CDR2 loops are MNHNS and SASEGT. For this chain, trimming is 3 bases at the V end and 0 bases at the J end, and the number of junction bases without a gene match is 2. Including the terminal cysteine and phenylalanine, the CDR3 comprises 15 residues. Of all the DNA, just the CDR3 is kept, 45 bases in frame from base 1. Worth noting for this clone: This clone's antigen is unknown. No base quality values were provided; no much bigger clone lies one nucleotide off.

This clonotype was sampled from a human donor in a cohort sampled during active COVID-19. The sequenced material came from peripheral blood. The chain is encoded by TRBV6-1 joined to TRBJ2-1; 7 middle bases align to TRBD2. The CDR3: CASSERLASYNEQFF. The DNA is TGTGCCAGCAGTGAGCGACTAGCCTCCTACAATGAGCAGTTCTTC.